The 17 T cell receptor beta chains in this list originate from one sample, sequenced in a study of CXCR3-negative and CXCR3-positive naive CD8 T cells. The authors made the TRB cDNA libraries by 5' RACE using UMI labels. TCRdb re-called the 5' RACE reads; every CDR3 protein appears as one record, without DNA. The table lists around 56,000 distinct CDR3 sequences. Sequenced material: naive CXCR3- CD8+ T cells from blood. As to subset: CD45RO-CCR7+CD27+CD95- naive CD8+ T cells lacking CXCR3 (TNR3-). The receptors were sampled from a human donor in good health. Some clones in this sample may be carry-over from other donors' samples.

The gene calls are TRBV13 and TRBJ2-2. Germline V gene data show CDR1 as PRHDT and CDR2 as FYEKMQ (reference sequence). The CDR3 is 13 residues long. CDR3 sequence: CASSLVQTGELFF. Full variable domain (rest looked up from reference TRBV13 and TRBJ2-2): AAGVIQSPRHLIKEKRETATLKCYPIPRHDTVYWYQQGPGQDPQFLISFYEKMQSDKGSIPDRFSAQQFSDYHSELNMSSLELGDSALYFCASSLVQTGELFFGEGSRLTVL.

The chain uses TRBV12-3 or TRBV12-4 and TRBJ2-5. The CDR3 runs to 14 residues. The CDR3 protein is CASSPLGLVETQYF.

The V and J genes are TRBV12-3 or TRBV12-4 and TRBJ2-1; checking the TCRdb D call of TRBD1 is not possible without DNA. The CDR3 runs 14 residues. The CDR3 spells CASSPTGVWNEQFF.

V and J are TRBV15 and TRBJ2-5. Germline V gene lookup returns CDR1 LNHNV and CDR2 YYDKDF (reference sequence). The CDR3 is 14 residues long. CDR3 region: CATRSRLVQETQYF.

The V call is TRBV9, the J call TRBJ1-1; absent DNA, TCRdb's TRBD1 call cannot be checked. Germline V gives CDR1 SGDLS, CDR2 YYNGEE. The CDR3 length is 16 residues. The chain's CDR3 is CASSVSGTLANSEAFF.

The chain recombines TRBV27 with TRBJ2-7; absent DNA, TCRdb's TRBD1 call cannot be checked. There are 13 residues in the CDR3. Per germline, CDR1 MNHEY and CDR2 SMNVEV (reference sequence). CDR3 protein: CASRDRGPYEQYF.

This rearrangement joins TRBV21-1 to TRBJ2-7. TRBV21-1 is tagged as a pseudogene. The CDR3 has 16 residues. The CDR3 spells CASSKEAAREYYEQYF.

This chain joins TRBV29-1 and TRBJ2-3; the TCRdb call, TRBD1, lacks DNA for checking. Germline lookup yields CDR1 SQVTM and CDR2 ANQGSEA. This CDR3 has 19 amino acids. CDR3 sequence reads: CSIDEGYPMVGPSTDTQYF.

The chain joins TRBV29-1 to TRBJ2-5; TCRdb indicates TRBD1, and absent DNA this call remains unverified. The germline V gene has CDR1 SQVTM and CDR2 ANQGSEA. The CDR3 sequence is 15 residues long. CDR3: CSAQGGQLYQETQYF.

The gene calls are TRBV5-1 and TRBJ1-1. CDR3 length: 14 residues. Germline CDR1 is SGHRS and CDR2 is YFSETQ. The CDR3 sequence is CASSLNRANTEAFF.

The CDR3 loop is CASSNVGGSTDTQYF. V usage is TRBV11-2 and J usage is TRBJ2-3; TCRdb proposes TRBD1, but this gene call is untestable without DNA. Germline V gene sequence: CDR1 SGHAT, CDR2 FQNNGV. This CDR3 region has 15 residues.

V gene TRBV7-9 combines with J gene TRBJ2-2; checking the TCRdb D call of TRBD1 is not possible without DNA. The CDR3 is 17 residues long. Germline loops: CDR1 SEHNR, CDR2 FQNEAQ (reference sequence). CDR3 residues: CASSSLRDRKDTGELFF.

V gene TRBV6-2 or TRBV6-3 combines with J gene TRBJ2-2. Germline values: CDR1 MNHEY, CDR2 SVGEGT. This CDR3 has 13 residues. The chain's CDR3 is CATGVGDTGELFF.

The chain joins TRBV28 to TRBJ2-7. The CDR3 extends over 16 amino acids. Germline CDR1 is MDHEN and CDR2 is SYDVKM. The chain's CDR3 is CASSFDRTTPSYEQYF.

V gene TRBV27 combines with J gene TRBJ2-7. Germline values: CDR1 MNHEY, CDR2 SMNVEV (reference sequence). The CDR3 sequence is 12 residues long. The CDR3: CASTDDSYEQYF.

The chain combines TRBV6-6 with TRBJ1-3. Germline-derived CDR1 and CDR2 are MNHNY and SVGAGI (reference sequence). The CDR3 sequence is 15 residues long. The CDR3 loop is CASSYLNTWGNTIYF.

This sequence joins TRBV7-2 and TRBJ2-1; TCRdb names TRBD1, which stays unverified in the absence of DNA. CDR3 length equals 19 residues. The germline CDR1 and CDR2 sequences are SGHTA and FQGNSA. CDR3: CASSSWDRGKRYRYNEQFF.